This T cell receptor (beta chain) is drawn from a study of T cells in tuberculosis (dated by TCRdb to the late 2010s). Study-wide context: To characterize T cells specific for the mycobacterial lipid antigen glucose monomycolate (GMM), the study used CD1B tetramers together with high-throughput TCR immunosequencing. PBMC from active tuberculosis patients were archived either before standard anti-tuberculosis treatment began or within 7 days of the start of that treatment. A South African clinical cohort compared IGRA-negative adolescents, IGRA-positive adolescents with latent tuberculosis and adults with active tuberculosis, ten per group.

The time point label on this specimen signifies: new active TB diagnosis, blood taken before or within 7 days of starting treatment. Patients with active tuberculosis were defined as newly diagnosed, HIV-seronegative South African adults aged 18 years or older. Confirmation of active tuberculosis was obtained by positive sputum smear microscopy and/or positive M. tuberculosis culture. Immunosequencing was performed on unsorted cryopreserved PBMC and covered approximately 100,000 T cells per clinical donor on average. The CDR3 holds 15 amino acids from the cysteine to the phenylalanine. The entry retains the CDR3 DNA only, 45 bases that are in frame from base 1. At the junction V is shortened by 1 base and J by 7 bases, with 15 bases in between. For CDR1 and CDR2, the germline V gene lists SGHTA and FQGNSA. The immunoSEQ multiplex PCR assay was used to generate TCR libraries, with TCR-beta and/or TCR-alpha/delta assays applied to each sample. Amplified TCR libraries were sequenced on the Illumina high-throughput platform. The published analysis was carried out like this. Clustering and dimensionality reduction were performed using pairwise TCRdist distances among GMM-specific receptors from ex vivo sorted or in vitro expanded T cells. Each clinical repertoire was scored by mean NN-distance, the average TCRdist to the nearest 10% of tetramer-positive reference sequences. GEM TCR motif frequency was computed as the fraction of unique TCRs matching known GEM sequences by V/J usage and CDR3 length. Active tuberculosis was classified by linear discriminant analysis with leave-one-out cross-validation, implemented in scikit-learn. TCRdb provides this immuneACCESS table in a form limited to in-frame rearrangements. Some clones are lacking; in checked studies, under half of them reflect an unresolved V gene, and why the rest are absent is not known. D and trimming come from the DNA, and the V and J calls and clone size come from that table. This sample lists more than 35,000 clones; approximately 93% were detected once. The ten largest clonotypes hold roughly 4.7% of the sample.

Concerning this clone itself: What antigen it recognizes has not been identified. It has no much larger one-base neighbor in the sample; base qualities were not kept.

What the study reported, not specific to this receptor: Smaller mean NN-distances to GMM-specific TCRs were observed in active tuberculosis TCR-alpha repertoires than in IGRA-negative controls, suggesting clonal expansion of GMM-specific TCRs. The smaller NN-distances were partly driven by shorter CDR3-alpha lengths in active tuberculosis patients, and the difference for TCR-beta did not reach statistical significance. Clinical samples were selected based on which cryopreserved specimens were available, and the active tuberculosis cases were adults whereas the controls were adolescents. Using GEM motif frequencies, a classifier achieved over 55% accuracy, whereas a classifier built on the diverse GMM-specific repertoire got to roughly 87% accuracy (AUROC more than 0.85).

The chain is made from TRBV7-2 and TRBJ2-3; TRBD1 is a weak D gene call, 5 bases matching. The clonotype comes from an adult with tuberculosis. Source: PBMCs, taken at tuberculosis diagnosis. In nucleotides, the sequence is TGTGCCAGCAGCTTAGAGGGGCCCCTGTTGTATACGCAGTATTTT. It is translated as CASSLEGPLLYTQYF.